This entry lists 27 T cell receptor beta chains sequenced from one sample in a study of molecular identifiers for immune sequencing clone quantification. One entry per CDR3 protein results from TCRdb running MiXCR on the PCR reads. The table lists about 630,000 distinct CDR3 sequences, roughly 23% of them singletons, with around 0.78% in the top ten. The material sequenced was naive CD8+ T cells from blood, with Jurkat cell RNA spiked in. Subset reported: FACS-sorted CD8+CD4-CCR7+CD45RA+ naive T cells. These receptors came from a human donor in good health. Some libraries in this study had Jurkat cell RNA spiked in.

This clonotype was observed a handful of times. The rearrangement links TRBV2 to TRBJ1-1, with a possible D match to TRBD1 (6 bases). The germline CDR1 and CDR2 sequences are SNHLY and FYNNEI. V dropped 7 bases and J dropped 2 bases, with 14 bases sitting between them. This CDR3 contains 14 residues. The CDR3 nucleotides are TGTGCCAGCATCCCGTGGGGGGCAAACACTGAAGCTTTCTTT. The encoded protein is CASIPWGANTEAFF. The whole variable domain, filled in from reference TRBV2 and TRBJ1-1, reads EPEVTQTPSHQVTQMGQEVILRCVPISNHLYFYWYRQILGQKVEFLVSFYNNEISEKSEIFDDQFSVERPDGSNFTLKIRSTKLEDSAMYFCASIPWGANTEAFFGQGTRLTVV.

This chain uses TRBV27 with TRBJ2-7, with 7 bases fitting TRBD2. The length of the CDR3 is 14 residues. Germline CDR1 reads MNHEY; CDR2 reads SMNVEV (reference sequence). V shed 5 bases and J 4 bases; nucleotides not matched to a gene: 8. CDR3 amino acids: CASSPGLSLYEQYF. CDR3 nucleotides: TGTGCCAGCAGTCCGGGACTATCACTATACGAGCAGTACTTC.

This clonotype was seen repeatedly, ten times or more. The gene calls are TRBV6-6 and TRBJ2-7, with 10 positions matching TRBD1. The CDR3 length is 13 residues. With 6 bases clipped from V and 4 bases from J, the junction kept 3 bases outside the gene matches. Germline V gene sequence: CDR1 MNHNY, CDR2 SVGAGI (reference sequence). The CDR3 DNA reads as TGTGCCAGCAGCTGGGACAGGGGTTACGAGCAGTACTTC. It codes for CASSWDRGYEQYF.

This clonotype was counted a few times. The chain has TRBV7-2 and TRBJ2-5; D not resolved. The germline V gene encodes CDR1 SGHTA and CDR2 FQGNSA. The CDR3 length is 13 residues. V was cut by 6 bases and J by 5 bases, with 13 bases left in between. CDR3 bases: TGTGCCAGCAGTTTCCCCATGTTGGAGACCCAGTACTTC. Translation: CASSFPMLETQYF.

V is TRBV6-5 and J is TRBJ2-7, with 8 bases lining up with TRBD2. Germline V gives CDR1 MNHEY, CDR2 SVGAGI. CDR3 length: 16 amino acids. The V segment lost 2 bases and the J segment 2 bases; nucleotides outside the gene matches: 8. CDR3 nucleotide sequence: TGTGCCAGCAGTTACGCCGGGACTAGATTCCCCTACGAGCAGTACTTC. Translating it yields CASSYAGTRFPYEQYF.

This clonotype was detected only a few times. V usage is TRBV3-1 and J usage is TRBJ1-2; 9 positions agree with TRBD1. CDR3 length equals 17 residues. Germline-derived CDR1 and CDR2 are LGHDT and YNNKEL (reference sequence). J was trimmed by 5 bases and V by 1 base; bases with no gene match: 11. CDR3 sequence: CASSQGSGTGNWYGYTF. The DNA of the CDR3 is TGTGCCAGCAGCCAAGGATCCGGGACAGGGAATTGGTATGGCTACACCTTC.

CDR3 amino acids: CASSRDRGRPDTQYF. The DNA of the CDR3 is TGTGCCAGCAGCCGAGACAGGGGTCGGCCAGATACGCAGTATTTT. The chain carries TRBV6-2 or TRBV6-3 and TRBJ2-3, with 8 bases aligning to TRBD1. This CDR3 is 15 amino acids long. With 6 bases clipped from V and 4 bases from J, the junction kept 9 bases outside the gene matches. The germline V gene encodes CDR1 MNHEY and CDR2 SVGEGT.

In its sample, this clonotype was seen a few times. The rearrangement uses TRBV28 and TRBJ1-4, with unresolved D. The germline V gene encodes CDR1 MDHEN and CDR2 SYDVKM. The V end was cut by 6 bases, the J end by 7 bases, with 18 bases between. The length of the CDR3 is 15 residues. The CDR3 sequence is CASSHPDVESEKLFF. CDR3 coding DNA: TGTGCCAGCAGCCACCCGGATGTGGAGAGTGAAAAACTGTTTTTT.

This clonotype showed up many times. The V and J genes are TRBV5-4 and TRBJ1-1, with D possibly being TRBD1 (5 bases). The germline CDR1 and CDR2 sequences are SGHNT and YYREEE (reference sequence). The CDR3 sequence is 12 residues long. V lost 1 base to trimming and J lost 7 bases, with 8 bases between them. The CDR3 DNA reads TGTGCCAGCAGCTTGTGGGGCGGTGAAGCTTTCTTT. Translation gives CASSLWGGEAFF.

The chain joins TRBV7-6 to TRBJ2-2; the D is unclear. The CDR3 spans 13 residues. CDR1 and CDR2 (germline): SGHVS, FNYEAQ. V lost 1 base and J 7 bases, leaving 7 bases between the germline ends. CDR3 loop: CASSLGSFGELFF. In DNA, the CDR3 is TGTGCCAGCAGCTTAGGCAGTTTCGGGGAGCTGTTTTTT.

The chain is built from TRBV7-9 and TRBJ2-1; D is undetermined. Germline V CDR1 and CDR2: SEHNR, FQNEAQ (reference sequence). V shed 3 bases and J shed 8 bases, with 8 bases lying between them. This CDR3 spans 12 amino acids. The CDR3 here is CASSFANHEQFF. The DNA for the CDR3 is TGTGCCAGCAGCTTCGCAAACCATGAGCAGTTCTTC.

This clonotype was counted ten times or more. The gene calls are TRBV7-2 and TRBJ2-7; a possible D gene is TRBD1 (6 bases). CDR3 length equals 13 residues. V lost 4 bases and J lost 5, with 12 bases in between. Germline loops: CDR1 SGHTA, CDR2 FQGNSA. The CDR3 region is CASSSGQSHEQYF. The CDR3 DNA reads TGTGCCAGCAGCTCCGGACAGAGCCACGAGCAGTACTTC.

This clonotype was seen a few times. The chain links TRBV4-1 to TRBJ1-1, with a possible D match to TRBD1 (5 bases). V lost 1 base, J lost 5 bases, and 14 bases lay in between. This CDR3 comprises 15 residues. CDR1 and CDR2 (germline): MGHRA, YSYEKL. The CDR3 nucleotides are TGCGCCAGCAGCCAAGGGTGGCTAGGGGAAACTGAAGCTTTCTTT. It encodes CASSQGWLGETEAFF.

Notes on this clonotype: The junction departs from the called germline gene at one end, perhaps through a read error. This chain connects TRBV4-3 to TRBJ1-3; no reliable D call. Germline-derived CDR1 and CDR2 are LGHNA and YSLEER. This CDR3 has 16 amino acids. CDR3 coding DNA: TGCGCCAGCAGCCAAGATAAGATATCCTCTGGGAACACCATATATTTT. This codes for CASSQDKISSGNTIYF.

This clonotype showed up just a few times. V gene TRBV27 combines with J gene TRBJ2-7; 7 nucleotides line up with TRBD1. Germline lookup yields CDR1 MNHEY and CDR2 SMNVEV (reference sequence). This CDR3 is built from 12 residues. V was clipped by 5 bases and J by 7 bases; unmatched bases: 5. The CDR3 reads CASSRQGGEQYF. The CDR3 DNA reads TGTGCCAGCAGTAGACAGGGCGGTGAGCAGTACTTC.

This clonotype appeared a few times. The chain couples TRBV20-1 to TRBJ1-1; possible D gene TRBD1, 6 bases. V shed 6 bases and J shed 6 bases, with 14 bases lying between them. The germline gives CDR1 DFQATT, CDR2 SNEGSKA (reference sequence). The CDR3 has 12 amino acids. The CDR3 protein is CSAITGSSEAFF. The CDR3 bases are TGCAGTGCAATCACAGGGTCCTCTGAAGCTTTCTTT.

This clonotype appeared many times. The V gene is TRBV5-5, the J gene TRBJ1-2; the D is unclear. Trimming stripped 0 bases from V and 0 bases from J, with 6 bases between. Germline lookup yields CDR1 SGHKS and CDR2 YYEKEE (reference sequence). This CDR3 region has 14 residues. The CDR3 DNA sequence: TGTGCCAGCAGCTTGGAAAACCCTAACTATGGCTACACCTTC. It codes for CASSLENPNYGYTF. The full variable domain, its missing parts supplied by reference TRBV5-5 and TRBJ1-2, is DAGVTQSPTHLIKTRGQQVTLRCSPISGHKSVSWYQQVLGQGPQFIFQYYEKEERGRGNFPDRFSARQFPNYSSELNVNALLLGDSALYLCASSLENPNYGYTFGSGTRLTVV.

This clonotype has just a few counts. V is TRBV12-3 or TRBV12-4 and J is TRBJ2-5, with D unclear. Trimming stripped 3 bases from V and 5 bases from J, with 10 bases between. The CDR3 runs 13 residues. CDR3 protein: CASSFLELETQYF. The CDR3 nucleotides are TGTGCCAGCAGTTTTTTGGAGTTGGAGACCCAGTACTTC.

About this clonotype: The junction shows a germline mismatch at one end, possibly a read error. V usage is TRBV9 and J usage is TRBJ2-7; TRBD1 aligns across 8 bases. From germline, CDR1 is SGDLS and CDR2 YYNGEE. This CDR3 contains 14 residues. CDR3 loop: CASSAGTGSYERYF. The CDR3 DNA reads TGTGCCAGCAGCGCCGGGACAGGATCTTACGAGCGGTACTTC.

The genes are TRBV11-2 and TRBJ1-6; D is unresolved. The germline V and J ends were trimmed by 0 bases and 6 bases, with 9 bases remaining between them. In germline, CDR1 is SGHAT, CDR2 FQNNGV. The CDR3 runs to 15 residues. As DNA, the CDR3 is TGTGCCAGCAGCTTAGATAGAAAGCCTAATTCACCCCTCCACTTT. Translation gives CASSLDRKPNSPLHF. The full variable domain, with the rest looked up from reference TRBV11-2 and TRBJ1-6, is EAGVAQSPRYKIIEKRQSVAFWCNPISGHATLYWYQQILGQGPKLLIQFQNNGVVDDSQLPKDRFSAERLKGVDSTLKIQPAKLEDSAVYLCASSLDRKPNSPLHFGNGTRLTVT.

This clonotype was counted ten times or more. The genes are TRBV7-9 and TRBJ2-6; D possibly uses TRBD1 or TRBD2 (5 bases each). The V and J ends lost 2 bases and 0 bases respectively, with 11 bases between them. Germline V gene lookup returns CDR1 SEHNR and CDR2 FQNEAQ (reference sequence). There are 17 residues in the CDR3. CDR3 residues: CASSLTWGSSGANVLTF. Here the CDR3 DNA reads TGTGCCAGCAGCTTAACTTGGGGGTCCTCTGGGGCCAACGTCCTGACTTTC.

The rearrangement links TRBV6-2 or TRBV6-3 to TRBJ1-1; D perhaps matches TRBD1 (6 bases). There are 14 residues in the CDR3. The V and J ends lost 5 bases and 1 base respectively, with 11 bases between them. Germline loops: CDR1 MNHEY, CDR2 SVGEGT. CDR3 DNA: TGTGCCAGCAGTCAACAGACAGGGAACACTGAAGCTTTCTTT. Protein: CASSQQTGNTEAFF.

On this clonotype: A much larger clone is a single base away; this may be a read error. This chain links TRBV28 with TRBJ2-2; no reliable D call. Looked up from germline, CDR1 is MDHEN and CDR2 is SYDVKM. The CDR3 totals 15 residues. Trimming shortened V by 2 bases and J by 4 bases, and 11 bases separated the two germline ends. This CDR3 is CASSLSIASTGELFF. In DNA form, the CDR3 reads TGTGCCAGCAGTTTAAGCATCGCGAGCACCGGGGAGCTGTTTTTT.

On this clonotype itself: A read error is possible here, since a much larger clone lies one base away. The CDR3 sequence is CASSVGGTTNTVELFF. As DNA, the CDR3 is TGTGCCAGCAGCGTAGGAGGGACAACGAACACCGTGGAGCTGTTTTTT. V gene TRBV9 combines with J gene TRBJ2-2; D perhaps matches TRBD1 (6 bases). The CDR3 has 16 residues. Germline values: CDR1 SGDLS, CDR2 YYNGEE.

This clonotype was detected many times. DNA of the CDR3: TGCGCCAGCAGCCGGGAGATGACTACTCCAGATACGCAGTATTTT. It codes for CASSREMTTPDTQYF. The chain couples TRBV4-1 to TRBJ2-3; D may be TRBD2 (5 bases). V gave up 4 bases and J gave up 4 bases, with 15 bases separating them. Germline V gene sequence: CDR1 MGHRA, CDR2 YSYEKL. The CDR3 is 15 residues long.

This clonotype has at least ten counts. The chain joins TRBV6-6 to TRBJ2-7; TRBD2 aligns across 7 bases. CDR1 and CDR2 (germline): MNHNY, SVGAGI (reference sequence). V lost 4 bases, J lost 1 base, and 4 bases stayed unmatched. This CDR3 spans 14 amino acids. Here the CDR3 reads CASSSIGRSYEQYF. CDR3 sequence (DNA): TGTGCCAGCAGTTCTATCGGGAGGTCCTACGAGCAGTACTTC.

The CDR3 nucleotides read TGCAGTGCTAGAGTGGAGGGAGGGGTTCTGTGGAATGAGCAGTTCTTC. Its translation: CSARVEGGVLWNEQFF. The chain joins TRBV20-1 to TRBJ2-1, with TRBD2 matching over 7 bases. This CDR3 spans 16 amino acids. V dropped 1 base and J dropped 7; count of bases not matched to a gene: 13. CDR1 is DFQATT and CDR2 is SNEGSKA in the germline V gene (reference sequence).